Listed below are T cell receptor beta chains from one sample, sequenced in a study of CD8 T cells in ankylosing spondylitis. One entry per CDR3 protein, called by TCRdb with MiXCR from the 5' RACE reads. The sample lists about 160,000 distinct CDR3 sequences; 18% were seen once. Source material: blood, either unsorted or a sorted T cell fraction (not recorded which). These receptors came from a male donor with ankylosing spondylitis or in good health (not recorded which). Both conserved end residues are part of each CDR3. The order of the fields is V gene, J gene, CDR3 protein.

>TRBV7-9|TRBJ1-1
CASSFHRMNTEAFF
>TRBV30|TRBJ1-5
CAWSGIGPTNQPQHF
>TRBV20-1|TRBJ2-7
CSARDFAVFGYEQYF
>TRBV7-8|TRBJ1-1
CASSPRTVRVATEAFF
>TRBV27|TRBJ2-2
CASSVGTSNTGELFF
>TRBV28|TRBJ1-2
CASGHKDYGYTF
>TRBV27|TRBJ2-2
CASTPRGGTFQTGELFF
>TRBV6-5|TRBJ1-2
CASSYQPARGYTF
>TRBV5-1|TRBJ2-3
CASSQGVTTSTDTQYF
>TRBV5-1|TRBJ1-2
CASTWEGAGGYTF
>TRBV7-2|TRBJ1-5
CASSSGADQPQHF
>TRBV19|TRBJ1-2
CASRPGPDANYGYTF
>TRBV5-1|TRBJ2-2
CASSMGQNTGELFF
>TRBV2|TRBJ2-7
CASSPGTASYEQYF
>TRBV20-1|TRBJ2-7
CSAKDPTVAYEYF
>TRBV20-1|TRBJ2-3
CCARGLAGGPLSDTQYF
>TRBV20-1|TRBJ1-1
CSQPLIGLNTEAFF